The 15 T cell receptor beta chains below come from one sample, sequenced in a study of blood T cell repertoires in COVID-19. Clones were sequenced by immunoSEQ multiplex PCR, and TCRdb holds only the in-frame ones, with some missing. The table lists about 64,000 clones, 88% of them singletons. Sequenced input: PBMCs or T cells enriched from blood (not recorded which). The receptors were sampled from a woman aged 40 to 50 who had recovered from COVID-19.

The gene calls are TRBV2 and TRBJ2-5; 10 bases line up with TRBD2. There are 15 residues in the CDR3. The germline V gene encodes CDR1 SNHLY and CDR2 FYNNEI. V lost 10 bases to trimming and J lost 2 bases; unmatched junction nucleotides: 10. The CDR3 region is CATQGELAGQETQYF. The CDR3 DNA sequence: TGTGCCACCCAGGGCGAACTAGCGGGGCAAGAGACCCAGTACTTC.

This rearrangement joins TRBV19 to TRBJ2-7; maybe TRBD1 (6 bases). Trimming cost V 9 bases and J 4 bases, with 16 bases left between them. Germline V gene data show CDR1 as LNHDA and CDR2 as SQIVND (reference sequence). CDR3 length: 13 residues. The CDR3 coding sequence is TGTGCCAGCAAGGCACAGGGAGAATACGAGCAGTACTTC. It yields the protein CASKAQGEYEQYF.

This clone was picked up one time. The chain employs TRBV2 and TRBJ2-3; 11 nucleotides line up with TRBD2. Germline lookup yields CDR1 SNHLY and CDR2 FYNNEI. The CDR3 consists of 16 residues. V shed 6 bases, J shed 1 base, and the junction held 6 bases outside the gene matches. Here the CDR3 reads CASSDSGGAGTDTQYF. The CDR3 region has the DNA TGTGCCAGCAGCGATAGCGGGGGGGCTGGCACAGATACGCAGTATTTT.

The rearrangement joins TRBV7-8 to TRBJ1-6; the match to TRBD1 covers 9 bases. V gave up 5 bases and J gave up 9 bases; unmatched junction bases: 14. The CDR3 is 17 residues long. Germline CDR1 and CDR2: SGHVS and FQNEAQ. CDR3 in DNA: TGTGCCAGCAGCCTCCTTGCAACAGGGGGCGAGGGTTCACCCCTCCACTTT. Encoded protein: CASSLLATGGEGSPLHF.

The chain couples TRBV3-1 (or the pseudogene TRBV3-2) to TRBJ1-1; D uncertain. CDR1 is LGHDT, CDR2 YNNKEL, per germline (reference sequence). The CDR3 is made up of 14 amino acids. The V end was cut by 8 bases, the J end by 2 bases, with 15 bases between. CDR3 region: CASSHFGRNTEAFF. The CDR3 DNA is TGTGCCAGCTCTCATTTCGGGAGAAACACTGAAGCTTTCTTT.

The CDR3 protein is CASSVVARGSQPQHF. In DNA form, the CDR3 reads TGTGCCAGCAGCGTAGTCGCCAGGGGATCTCAGCCCCAGCATTTT. The chain couples TRBV9 to TRBJ1-5, with D maybe TRBD1 (6 bases). The V gene lost 0 bases and the J gene lost 6 bases, with 13 bases spanning the gap. CDR1 is SGDLS and CDR2 is YYNGEE in the germline V gene. This CDR3 region has 15 residues.

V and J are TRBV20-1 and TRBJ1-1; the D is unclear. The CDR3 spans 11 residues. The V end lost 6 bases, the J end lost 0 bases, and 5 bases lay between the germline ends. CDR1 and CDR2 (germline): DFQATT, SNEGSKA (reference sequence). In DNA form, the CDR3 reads TGCAGTGCCAAGCTGAACACTGAAGCTTTCTTT. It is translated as CSAKLNTEAFF.

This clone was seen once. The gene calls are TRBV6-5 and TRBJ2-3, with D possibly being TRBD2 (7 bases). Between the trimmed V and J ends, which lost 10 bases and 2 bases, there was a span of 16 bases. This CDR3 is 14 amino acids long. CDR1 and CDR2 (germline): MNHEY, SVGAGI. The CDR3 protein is CAINRGADTDTQYF. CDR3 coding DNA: TGTGCCATTAACCGGGGGGCCGACACAGATACGCAGTATTTT.

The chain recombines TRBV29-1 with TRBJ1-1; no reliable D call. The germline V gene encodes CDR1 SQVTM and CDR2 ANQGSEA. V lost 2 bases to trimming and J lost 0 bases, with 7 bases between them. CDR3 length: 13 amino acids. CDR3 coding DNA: TGCAGCGTTGAACTACAGATGAACACTGAAGCTTTCTTT. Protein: CSVELQMNTEAFF.

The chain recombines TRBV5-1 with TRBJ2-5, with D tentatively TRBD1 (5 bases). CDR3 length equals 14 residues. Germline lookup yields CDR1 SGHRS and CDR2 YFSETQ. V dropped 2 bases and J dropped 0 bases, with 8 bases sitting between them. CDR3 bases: TGCGCCAGCAGCTTCCCAGGGTACCAAGAGACCCAGTACTTC. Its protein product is CASSFPGYQETQYF.

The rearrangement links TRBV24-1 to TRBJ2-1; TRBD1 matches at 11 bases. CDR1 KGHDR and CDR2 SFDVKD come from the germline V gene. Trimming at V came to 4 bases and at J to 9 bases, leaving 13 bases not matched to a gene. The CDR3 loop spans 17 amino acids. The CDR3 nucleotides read TGTGCCACCAGTGACCGAATTGGACAGGGGGCGCGTGTTGAGCAGTTCTTC. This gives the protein CATSDRIGQGARVEQFF.

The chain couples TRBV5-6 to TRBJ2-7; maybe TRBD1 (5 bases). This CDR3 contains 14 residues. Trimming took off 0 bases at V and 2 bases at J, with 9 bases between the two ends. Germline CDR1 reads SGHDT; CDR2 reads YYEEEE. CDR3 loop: CASSLAGRAYEQYF. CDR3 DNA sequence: TGTGCCAGCAGCTTGGCCGGCAGGGCCTACGAGCAGTACTTC.

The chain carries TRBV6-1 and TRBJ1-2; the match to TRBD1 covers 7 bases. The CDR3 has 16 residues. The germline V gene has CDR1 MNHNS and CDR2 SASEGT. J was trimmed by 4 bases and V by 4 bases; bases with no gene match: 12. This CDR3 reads CASSVRLDRLGYGYTF. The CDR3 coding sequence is TGTGCCAGCAGTGTTCGGTTGGACAGGTTGGGCTATGGCTACACCTTC.

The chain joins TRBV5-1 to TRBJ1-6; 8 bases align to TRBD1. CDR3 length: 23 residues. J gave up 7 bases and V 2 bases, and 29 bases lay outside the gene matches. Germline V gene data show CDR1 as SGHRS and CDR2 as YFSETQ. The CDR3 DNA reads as TGCGCCAGCAGCTTTAACTTTGACCGGAGGACAGGGTCTACATCCCTGGAAAATTCACCCCTCCACTTT. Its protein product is CASSFNFDRRTGSTSLENSPLHF. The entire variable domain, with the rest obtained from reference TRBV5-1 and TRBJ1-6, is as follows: KAGVTQTPRYLIKTRGQQVTLSCSPISGHRSVSWYQQTPGQGLQFLFEYFSETQRNKGNFPGRFSGRQFSNSRSEMNVSTLELGDSALYLCASSFNFDRRTGSTSLENSPLHFGNGTRLTVT.

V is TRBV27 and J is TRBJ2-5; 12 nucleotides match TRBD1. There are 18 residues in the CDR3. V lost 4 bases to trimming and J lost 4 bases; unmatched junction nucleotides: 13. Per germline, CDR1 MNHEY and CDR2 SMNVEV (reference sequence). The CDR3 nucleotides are TGTGCCAGCAGTTCACTACCTCCGGGGACAGGGGGCAGAGAGACCCAGTACTTC. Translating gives CASSSLPPGTGGRETQYF.